This T cell receptor (beta chain) was retrieved from a study of T cell responses to AZD1222 COVID-19 vaccine. V lost 8 bases, J lost 5 bases, and 18 bases lay in between. CDR3 length: 14 residues. Germline lookup yields CDR1 SGHTA and CDR2 FQGNSA. Clones were sequenced by immunoSEQ multiplex PCR, and TCRdb holds only the in-frame ones, with some missing. The data hold 150,000 to 180,000 clones, with roughly nine tenths observed a single time. This clonotype was sampled from an adult in good health. The rearrangement links TRBV7-2 to TRBJ2-5; D not certain. Sequenced material: peripheral blood, taken on day 0 of AZD1222 vaccination. CDR3 bases: TGTGCCAGCGCCTCACACCCTGGCCCGGAGACCCAGTACTTC. Translating it yields CASASHPGPETQYF. Full variable domain (rest looked up from reference TRBV7-2 and TRBJ2-5): GAGVSQSPSNKVTEKGKDVELRCDPISGHTALYWYRQSLGQGLEFLIYFQGNSAPDKSGLPSDRFSAERTGGSVSTLTIQRTQQEDSAVYLCASASHPGPETQYFGPGTRLLVL.